Below, one T cell receptor (beta chain) is given with its context. Its antigen is unknown. The input lacks base qualities; no much larger clone sits a single base away. The CDR3 runs 16 residues from the cysteine to the phenylalanine. Only the CDR3 region is kept as DNA, spanning 48 bases read in frame from base 1. The germline V gene encodes CDR1 KGHSH and CDR2 LQKENI. V was cut back by 1 base and J by 1 base, leaving a gap of 12 bases between them. The sample is drawn from a study of T cell responses to AZD1222 COVID-19 vaccine (dated by TCRdb to about 2021). Study-wide context: AZD1222 recipients given second doses at about 4 weeks or at about 12 weeks were pooled, since spike-specific TCR depth and breadth were not found to differ between the two schedules. TCR sequencing was performed for approximately 240 trial participants, of whom around 200 were given two doses of AZD1222 and around 25 were given two doses of MenACWY control vaccine. Trial participants were enrolled by age into 18-55, 56-69 and 70-plus year subgroups, with roughly 160, 29 and 62 TCR-sequenced participants respectively. The study at large found these results: Participants were mostly white British and included more females than males, and it was suggested by the authors that clonal diversity may have been underestimated. Spike-specific TCR breadth and depth rose significantly after two AZD1222 doses compared with day 0 and with MenACWY recipients. In the small 56-69-year group, the increase in depth fell short of significance, most likely because of low power. The whole spike protein was spanned by vaccine-associated CD4 TCRs, and dominant responses were seen in regions 160-218 and 743-854. Only six AZD1222 recipients were SARS-CoV-2 seropositive at baseline, limiting conclusions about previously exposed vaccinees. Nearly half of unique spike-specific TCRs reportedly recognized epitopes outside regions mutated in the B.1.351 and B.1.1.7 variants. Because no day 14 peak-response samples were available, repertoires were characterized only after the peak T cell response.

The CDR3 regions of human TCRbeta chains were analyzed by immunosequencing. The paper's processing steps were these. Repertoire TCRs were checked for matches against a reference library of SARS-CoV-2-specific TCRs that had been generated using the MIRA antigen-specificity platform. Breadth meant the fraction of unique TCRs that were SARS-CoV-2-associated, whereas depth meant the fraction of total T cells that were SARS-CoV-2-associated. Using the MIRA data, each spike-specific TCR was mapped to the spike region that the TCR reacts to and placed in a CD4 or CD8 class. Log10-transformed breadth and depth values were compared by one-way ANOVA with Sidak's multiple comparisons tests. TCRdb took this table from immuneACCESS and kept in-frame rearrangements with V and J called. Such tables lack part of the clones; where checked against another copy, unresolved V genes explain under half of the gap, and the rest is unexplained. The D gene and trimming were derived from the DNA, and the V and J assignments and clone size from that table. Across this sample there are 120,000 or so clones, with around 86% seen only once. The leading ten clones occupy roughly 1.1% of the sample.

The sample's time point label, decoded: baseline before first vaccination. Vaccinee samples came from UK trials COV001 and COV002, including a single-blind randomized controlled phase 2/3 trial of AZD1222 (ChAdOx1 nCoV-19) in healthy adults. For TCRbeta chain sequencing, PBMC samples from trial participants were taken at day 0 and at day 28 after the second dose. This specimen consisted of peripheral blood, obtained on day 0 of AZD1222 vaccination. Recombination connected TRBV18 to TRBJ2-3, with the D gene not clear enough to name. The clonotype originates from an adult in good health. The DNA sequence is as follows: TGTGCCAGCTCACCACTCCTCCGACAACGCACAGATACGCAGTATTTT. Its translation is CASSPLLRQRTDTQYF.